Below are 25 T cell receptor beta chains sequenced from a single sample in a study of blood T cell repertoires in COVID-19 (dated by TCRdb to about 2020). The library was built by means of the immunoSEQ multiplex PCR assay. This immuneACCESS table, as held by TCRdb, lists in-frame sequences with V and J called but not all clones. Of the missing ones, under half trace to an unresolved V gene in checked studies; the others have no known cause. The sample yields approximately 670,000 clones; about 90% were counted once. 0.2% to 0.3% of the sample lies in the top ten. The sequenced sample consisted of peripheral blood. These receptors originate from a young woman with acute or convalescent COVID-19.

CDR3 sequence (DNA): TGTGCCAGCAGCCCAAGGACAGGTAGCAATCAGCCCCAGCATTTT. It yields the protein CASSPRTGSNQPQHF. The chain is built from TRBV7-8 and TRBJ1-5, with 7 bases matching TRBD1. The CDR3 totals 15 residues. With V trimmed by 5 bases and J by 0 bases, 4 bases remained unmatched. Germline CDR1 SGHVS, CDR2 FQNEAQ. Filled out from reference TRBV7-8 and TRBJ1-5, the complete variable domain reads GAGVSQSPRYKVAKRGQDVALRCDPISGHVSLFWYQQALGQGPEFLTYFQNEAQLDKSGLPSDRFFAERPEGSVSTLKIQRTQQEDSAVYLCASSPRTGSNQPQHFGDGTRLSIL.

The chain has TRBV11-2 and TRBJ1-2; the match to TRBD1 covers 8 bases. This CDR3 spans 13 amino acids. In germline, CDR1 is SGHAT, CDR2 FQNNGV. The ends lost 4 bases at V and 4 bases at J; junction bases unmatched: 2. This CDR3 is CASSSGGPYGYTF. Here the CDR3 DNA reads TGTGCCAGCAGCTCAGGGGGCCCCTATGGCTACACCTTC.

The rearrangement uses TRBV4-1 and TRBJ2-5; the match to TRBD2 covers 8 bases. V lost 1 base to trimming and J lost 5 bases; unmatched junction nucleotides: 12. CDR1 and CDR2 (germline): MGHRA, YSYEKL. CDR3 size: 17 residues. CDR3 amino acids: CASSQGSTAGERETQYF. The CDR3 DNA sequence: TGCGCCAGCAGCCAAGGATCGACAGCGGGGGAAAGGGAGACCCAGTACTTC.

The V gene is TRBV30, the J gene TRBJ1-2, with D perhaps matching TRBD1 (5 bases). This CDR3 has 15 residues. Germline CDR1 GTSNPN, CDR2 SVGIG (reference sequence). Trimming left V 2 bases short and J 7 bases short, with 20 bases between. The CDR3 region has the DNA TGTGCCTGGAGTTCCCTCCCCGGTAGGGGCGGTGGCTACACCTTC. This gives the protein CAWSSLPGRGGGYTF. Based on the CDR3 plus reference TRBV30 and TRBJ1-2, the full variable domain is SQTIHQWPATLVQPVGSPLSLECTVEGTSNPNLYWYRQAAGRGLQLLFYSVGIGQISSEVPQNLSASRPQDRQFILSSKKLLLSDSGFYLCAWSSLPGRGGGYTFGSGTRLTVV.

The rearrangement joins TRBV3-1 (or the pseudogene TRBV3-2) to TRBJ1-1, with no clear D. Trimming took off 6 bases at V and 11 bases at J, with 19 bases between the two ends. Germline V CDR1 and CDR2: LGHDT, YNNKEL (reference sequence). This CDR3 has 13 residues. CDR3 nucleotide sequence: TGTGCCAGCAGTTCTGAGACGGGGAAGTACGCTTTCTTT. Amino acids: CASSSETGKYAFF.

This clone was recorded once. This sequence joins TRBV27 and TRBJ1-2; D gene uncertain. This CDR3 is 14 amino acids long. V was clipped by 5 bases and J by 2 bases, with 12 bases between them. CDR1 MNHEY and CDR2 SMNVEV come from the germline V gene (reference sequence). DNA of the CDR3: TGTGCCAGCAGTCCTTTCGCGGAGAACTATGGCTACACCTTC. This encodes CASSPFAENYGYTF.

The rearrangement joins TRBV14 to TRBJ1-1; D is uncertain. The CDR3 spans 13 residues. V lost 4 bases and J 0 bases, leaving 6 bases between the germline ends. Germline V gene lookup returns CDR1 SGHDN and CDR2 FVKESK. The CDR3 spells CASSPDLNTEAFF. Here the CDR3 DNA reads TGTGCCAGCAGCCCCGACTTGAACACTGAAGCTTTCTTT.

This chain connects TRBV4-1 to TRBJ2-3; weak D call: TRBD1 (6 bases). The V gene's germline CDR1 is MGHRA and CDR2 YSYEKL. V gave up 4 bases and J gave up 1 base, with 9 bases separating them. The CDR3 consists of 14 residues. Written as DNA, the CDR3 is TGCGCCAGCAGCCCTTGGACAGGCACAGATACGCAGTATTTT. This translates into CASSPWTGTDTQYF.

This clone was seen a single time. This chain joins TRBV5-1 and TRBJ2-7, with D possibly TRBD2 on 5 matching bases. CDR3 length equals 12 residues. Trimming removed 2 bases from V and 7 bases from J, with 10 bases in between. Looked up from germline, CDR1 is SGHRS and CDR2 is YFSETQ. CDR3 DNA sequence: TGCGCCAGCAGCTTCCGGGCGGGTGAGCAGTACTTC. This encodes CASSFRAGEQYF.

The J gene is TRBJ2-7, the V gene TRBV2; weak D call: TRBD1 (5 bases). The germline V and J ends were trimmed by 8 bases and 3 bases, with 14 bases remaining between them. There are 13 residues in the CDR3. Germline assignment: CDR1 SNHLY and CDR2 FYNNEI. CDR3 loop: CASLWTLSYEQYF. The CDR3 region has the DNA TGTGCCAGCCTTTGGACACTAAGCTACGAGCAGTACTTC.

V gene TRBV7-2 combines with J gene TRBJ1-2, with TRBD1 matching 7 bases. With 5 bases clipped from V and 4 bases from J, the junction kept 4 bases outside the gene matches. Germline lookup yields CDR1 SGHTA and CDR2 FQGNSA. The CDR3 has 13 residues. The DNA for the CDR3 is TGTGCCAGCAGCCTCGGGACAGCCTATGGCTACACCTTC. It codes for CASSLGTAYGYTF.

The chain recombines TRBV29-1 with TRBJ1-1, with a tentative D call TRBD1 (5 bases). This CDR3 has 14 amino acids. Trimming shortened V by 0 bases and J by 4 bases, and 12 bases separated the two germline ends. The germline V gene encodes CDR1 SQVTM and CDR2 ANQGSEA. The CDR3 region has the DNA TGCAGCGTTGAAGACCAGGGTCGTGGCACTGAAGCTTTCTTT. Its translation: CSVEDQGRGTEAFF.

This clone was counted only a few times. The genes are TRBV7-2 and TRBJ1-2, with D hard to call. CDR1 is SGHTA, CDR2 FQGNSA, per germline. Trimming removed 7 bases from V and 3 bases from J, with 15 bases in between. The CDR3 spans 14 residues. The CDR3 region is CASTEQSRDYGYTF. For the CDR3, the DNA is TGTGCCAGCACCGAACAATCGAGGGACTATGGCTACACCTTC.

The chain carries TRBV7-2 and TRBJ1-2, with TRBD1 as a possible D gene (5 bases). Trimming stripped 5 bases from V and 4 bases from J, with 11 bases between. The CDR3 is 13 amino acids. Germline values: CDR1 SGHTA, CDR2 FQGNSA. CDR3 in DNA: TGTGCCAGCAGCCAAGACAGCAGCTATGGCTACACCTTC. This codes for CASSQDSSYGYTF.

The chain has TRBV11-2 and TRBJ1-4; D is unclear. V lost 2 bases and J lost 4, with 11 bases in between. CDR1 and CDR2 (germline): SGHAT, FQNNGV. This CDR3 contains 15 residues. Here the CDR3 DNA reads TGTGCCAGCAGCTTATGGAGCAGCCATAATGAAAAACTGTTTTTT. It is translated as CASSLWSSHNEKLFF. Full variable domain (outside the CDR3, taken from reference TRBV11-2 and TRBJ1-4): EAGVAQSPRYKIIEKRQSVAFWCNPISGHATLYWYQQILGQGPKLLIQFQNNGVVDDSQLPKDRFSAERLKGVDSTLKIQPAKLEDSAVYLCASSLWSSHNEKLFFGSGTQLSVL.

This chain joins TRBV10-3 and TRBJ1-3; TRBD1 is a possible D gene (6 bases). V was pared by 2 bases and J by 0 bases, with 11 bases between. The V gene's germline CDR1 is ENHRY and CDR2 SYGVKD. This CDR3 is built from 16 residues. DNA for the CDR3: TGTGCCATCAGTGAGAAAGGACAGTCCTCTGGAAACACCATATATTTT. Protein: CAISEKGQSSGNTIYF.

The chain links TRBV9 to TRBJ1-3; TRBD1 aligns across 7 bases. This CDR3 comprises 17 residues. Trimming took 3 bases from V and 0 from J; bases not matched to a gene: 9. CDR1 and CDR2 (germline): SGDLS, YYNGEE. CDR3 DNA: TGTGCCAGCAGCGAGGGGGCTCTAAAATACTCTGGAAACACCATATATTTT. This gives the protein CASSEGALKYSGNTIYF.

This chain links TRBV5-6 with TRBJ2-7, with a tentative D call TRBD2 (6 bases). Between the trimmed V and J ends, which lost 2 bases and 5 bases, there was a span of 17 bases. The germline V gene encodes CDR1 SGHDT and CDR2 YYEEEE. The CDR3 loop spans 15 amino acids. Written as DNA, the CDR3 is TGTGCCAGCAGCTTCGGGGACTCTTTCCGGAACGAGCAGTACTTC. Protein product: CASSFGDSFRNEQYF.

In DNA, the CDR3 is TGTGCCAGCAGCCGGACTAGCGGGGAGGCAGAGACCCAGTACTTC. This sequence encodes CASSRTSGEAETQYF. This chain connects TRBV7-9 to TRBJ2-5; 12 bases match TRBD2. The CDR3 is made up of 15 amino acids. After removal of 5 bases from V and 4 bases from J, the junction contained 5 bases not matched to a gene. Germline V gene lookup returns CDR1 SEHNR and CDR2 FQNEAQ (reference sequence).

J is TRBJ2-1 and V is TRBV10-3; tentatively, D is TRBD2 (6 bases). The CDR3 has 14 residues. V dropped 5 bases and J dropped 5 bases, with 13 bases sitting between them. Germline lookup yields CDR1 ENHRY and CDR2 SYGVKD. The CDR3 DNA sequence: TGTGCCATCAGTAAGGAGGGGTTCAACAATGAGCAGTTCTTC. Amino acids: CAISKEGFNNEQFF.

The chain employs TRBV18 and TRBJ1-2; 7 positions agree with TRBD1. The CDR3 has 12 amino acids. V gave up 7 bases and J gave up 7 bases; unmatched junction bases: 6. Germline V lookup: CDR1 KGHSH, CDR2 LQKENI. Here the CDR3 DNA reads TGTGCCAGCTTAAAGACAGGGAGTGGCTACACCTTC. Translated: CASLKTGSGYTF.

The rearrangement uses TRBV9 and TRBJ1-6; TRBD1 matches at 9 bases. The CDR3 is 18 amino acids. Germline values: CDR1 SGDLS, CDR2 YYNGEE. J lost 6 bases, V lost 0 bases, and 10 bases had no gene match. CDR3 amino acids: CASSVAPGQGGGNSPLHF. In nucleotides, the CDR3 is TGTGCCAGCAGCGTAGCGCCGGGACAGGGCGGGGGTAATTCACCCCTCCACTTT. The entire variable domain, with the rest obtained from reference TRBV9 and TRBJ1-6, is as follows: DSGVTQTPKHLITATGQRVTLRCSPRSGDLSVYWYQQSLDQGLQFLIQYYNGEERAKGNILERFSAQQFPDLHSELNLSSLELGDSALYFCASSVAPGQGGGNSPLHFGNGTRLTVT.

V and J are TRBV5-1 and TRBJ2-2, with TRBD1 as a possible D gene (5 bases). The ends were cut back, 5 bases at V and 3 bases at J, with 11 bases in the middle. Germline loops: CDR1 SGHRS, CDR2 YFSETQ. CDR3 length: 14 amino acids. Here the CDR3 DNA reads TGCGCCAGCAGGGCGCAGGGCGACACCGGGGAGCTGTTTTTT. This codes for CASRAQGDTGELFF.

The V and J genes are TRBV28 and TRBJ1-2, with D maybe TRBD1 (5 bases). V was cut by 3 bases and J by 0 bases, with 14 bases left in between. Germline CDR1 reads MDHEN; CDR2 reads SYDVKM. This CDR3 spans 16 amino acids. In DNA, the CDR3 is TGTGCCAGCAGTTTTCCGCGGGACGGACCTAACTATGGCTACACCTTC. It yields the protein CASSFPRDGPNYGYTF.

The chain uses TRBV5-1 and TRBJ1-1; 9 nucleotides align to TRBD1. The V and J ends lost 3 bases and 6 bases, in that order; junction bases with no gene match: 6. Germline loops: CDR1 SGHRS, CDR2 YFSETQ. This CDR3 is built from 14 residues. CDR3 coding DNA: TGCGCCAGCAGCTCGGGACAGGGTCTCCCTGAAGCTTTCTTT. Its translation: CASSSGQGLPEAFF.